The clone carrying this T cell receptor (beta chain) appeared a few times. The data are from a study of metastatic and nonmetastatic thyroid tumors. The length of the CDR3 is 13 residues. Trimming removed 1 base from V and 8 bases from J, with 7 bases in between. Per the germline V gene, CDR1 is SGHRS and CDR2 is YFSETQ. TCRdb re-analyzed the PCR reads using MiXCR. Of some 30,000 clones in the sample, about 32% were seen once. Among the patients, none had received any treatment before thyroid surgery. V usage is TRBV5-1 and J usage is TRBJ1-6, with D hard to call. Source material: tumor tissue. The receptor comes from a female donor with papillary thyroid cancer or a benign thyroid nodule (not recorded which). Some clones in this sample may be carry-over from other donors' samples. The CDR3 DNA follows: TGCGCCAGCAGCTTGCTGACGGATTCACCCCTCCACTTT. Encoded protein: CASSLLTDSPLHF. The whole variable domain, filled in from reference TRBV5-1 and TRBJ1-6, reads KAGVTQTPRYLIKTRGQQVTLSCSPISGHRSVSWYQQTPGQGLQFLFEYFSETQRNKGNFPGRFSGRQFSNSRSEMNVSTLELGDSALYLCASSLLTDSPLHFGNGTRLTVT.